This is a list of T cell receptor beta chains from one sample in a study of T-cell memory formation after mild COVID-19. TCRdb reprocessed the 5' RACE reads via MiXCR and lists one record per CDR3 protein. The table includes about 430,000 distinct CDR3 sequences, approximately 24% detected once. The sequenced sample was PBMCs or a T cell subset sorted from them (not recorded which). The receptors here all came from an adult woman who had mild COVID-19 (a few samples of this study predate the infection). Cell type and time point are not known. CDR3s include the opening cysteine and the closing phenylalanine or tryptophan. The D gene is left open where the match is weak. Size is stated for part of the rows, as once, few or many counts, or as a class when the clone is expanded.

J gene	D gene	clone size	V gene	CDR3 DNA	CDR3 protein
TRBJ1-1	TRBD1	few	TRBV20-1	TGCAGTGCTGCCCCAGGACAGGGGAACACTGAAGCTTTCTTT	CSAAPGQGNTEAFF
TRBJ1-2	TRBD1	-	TRBV12-3/TRBV12-4	TGTGCCAGCAGTTCGTCGGGACAGGGGGAAGGATACACCTTC	CASSSSGQGEGYTF
TRBJ2-2	-	-	TRBV7-8	TGTGCCAGCAGCTTGGAGGGGATTTCCGGGGAGCTGTTTTTT	CASSLEGISGELFF
TRBJ1-1	-	few	TRBV7-9	TGTGCCAGCAGCTTAGCAGTTATGAACACTGAAGCTTTCTTT	CASSLAVMNTEAFF
TRBJ1-5	-	few	TRBV6-5	TGTGCCAGCAGTTACCTTCGGGTCCCACTTAGATATAGCAATCAGCCCCAGCATTTT	CASSYLRVPLRYSNQPQHF
TRBJ2-7	-	few	TRBV19	TGTGCCAGTAGTAACCCTGGGGGGGACAGACCCTACGAGCAGTACTTC	CASSNPGGDRPYEQYF
TRBJ2-1	-	many	TRBV20-1	TGCAGTGCCCTTATTCGCCAGCGCCTCGCCCATGAGCAGTTCTTC	CSALIRQRLAHEQFF
TRBJ2-1	-	many	TRBV7-7	TGTGCTAGCAGCTTAGCGCCCAGGGATGAGCAGTTCTTC	CASSLAPRDEQFF
TRBJ1-1	-	-	TRBV3-1	TGTGCCAGCAGCCAAGGTGACAGTCGCACTGAAGCTTTCTTT	CASSQGDSRTEAFF
TRBJ2-7	-	many	TRBV6-6	TGTGCCAGCAGTAGGATCCGGGACGGATCCTACGAGCAGTACTTC	CASSRIRDGSYEQYF
TRBJ1-3	-	-	TRBV6-5	TGTGCCAGCAGACCCAGAGCGGGCTCTGGAAACACCATATATTTT	CASRPRAGSGNTIYF
TRBJ2-1	-	few	TRBV29-1	TGCAGCGTTGAAGAGCGGTACAATGAGCAGTTCTTC	CSVEERYNEQFF
TRBJ2-5	TRBD1	-	TRBV7-6	TGTGCCAGCTTTACAGGGGTGGTAGAGACCCAGTACTTC	CASFTGVVETQYF
TRBJ2-2	-	few	TRBV12-3/TRBV12-4	TGTGCCAGCAGTCTTTCGGGGGTCCGGGTCACGAACACCGGGGAGCTGTTTTTT	CASSLSGVRVTNTGELFF
TRBJ2-7	-	-	TRBV7-6	TGTGCCAGCAGCTTAGAGTATTCGGGGATCTACGAGCAGTACTTC	CASSLEYSGIYEQYF
TRBJ1-5	-	few	TRBV20-1	TGCAGTGCTAGAGATCGGGGATCTGGGAGGATTCAGCCCCAGCATTTT	CSARDRGSGRIQPQHF
TRBJ2-5	TRBD1	many	TRBV7-7	TGTGCTAGCAGCTTGGGACAGGGGCGCCGGGAGACCCAGTACTTC	CASSLGQGRRETQYF
TRBJ2-3	TRBD2	-	TRBV5-6	TGTGCCAGCAGCTTGTTCGAGGGAGGGCCCCGGGGAGATACGCAGTATTTT	CASSLFEGGPRGDTQYF
TRBJ1-1	-	few	TRBV20-1	TGCAGTGCTGGGGGCCAAGGGGACACTGAAGCTTTCTTT	CSAGGQGDTEAFF